The sequence of this T cell receptor (beta chain) was determined in a study of early T cells in non-severe SARS-CoV-2 infection. Across the whole study: Chains stayed unpaired after sequencing of bulk RNA from unsorted whole blood. Overall study findings and caveats: VDJdb matching skewed toward anti-spike CD8 responses, missing private and CD4 specificities.

The table lists this clonotype with a few counts. Its matching antigen is unknown. Individual cDNA molecules received unique molecular identifiers. TCRdb re-called the 5' RACE reads with MiXCR, one entry per CDR3 protein. The profile shows 70,000 to 85,000 distinct CDR3 sequences, 5% of them singletons. This TCR derives from an adult who was a healthcare worker with PCR-confirmed SARS-CoV-2 infection or an uninfected control (not recorded which). The sequences come from whole blood, collected at baseline.

The CDR3 is CSARDPQYSNQPQHF. In DNA form, the CDR3 reads TGCAGTGCTAGAGATCCCCAGTATAGCAATCAGCCCCAGCATTTT. This chain uses TRBV20-1 with TRBJ1-5; no firm D call. Trimming pared 0 bases from V and 0 bases from J, leaving 9 bases between. Germline assignment: CDR1 DFQATT and CDR2 SNEGSKA (reference sequence). The length of the CDR3 is 15 residues.